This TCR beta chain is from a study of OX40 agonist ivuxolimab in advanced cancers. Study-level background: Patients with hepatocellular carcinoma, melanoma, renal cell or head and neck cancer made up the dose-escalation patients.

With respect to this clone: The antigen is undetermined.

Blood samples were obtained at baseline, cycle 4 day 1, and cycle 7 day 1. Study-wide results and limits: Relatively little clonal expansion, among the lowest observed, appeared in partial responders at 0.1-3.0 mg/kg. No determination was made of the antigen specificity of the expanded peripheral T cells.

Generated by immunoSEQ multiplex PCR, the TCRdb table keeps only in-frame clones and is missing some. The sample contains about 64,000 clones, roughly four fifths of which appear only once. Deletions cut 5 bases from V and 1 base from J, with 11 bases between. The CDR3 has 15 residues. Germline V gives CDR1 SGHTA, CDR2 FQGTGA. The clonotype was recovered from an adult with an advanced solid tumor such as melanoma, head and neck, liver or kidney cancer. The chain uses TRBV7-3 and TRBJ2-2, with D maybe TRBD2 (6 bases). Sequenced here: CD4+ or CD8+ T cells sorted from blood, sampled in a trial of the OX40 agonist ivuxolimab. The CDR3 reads CASSGGIQNTGELFF. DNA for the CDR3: TGTGCCAGCAGCGGGGGGATTCAGAACACCGGGGAGCTGTTTTTT.